These 17 T cell receptor beta chains were all obtained from the same sample, sequenced in a study of blood T cell repertoires in COVID-19. Sequencing was performed with immunoSEQ multiplex PCR; in TCRdb, only in-frame clones are kept and a portion is missing. The data contain roughly 24,000 clones, more than 70% of them singletons. The specimen sequenced was peripheral blood. Receptors originate from a human donor in a cohort sampled during active COVID-19.

V is TRBV29-1 and J is TRBJ1-3; weak D call: TRBD1 (6 bases). V lost 4 bases to trimming and J lost 3 bases, with 10 bases between them. This CDR3 spans 13 amino acids. Germline CDR1 reads SQVTM; CDR2 reads ANQGSEA. CDR3 in amino acids: CSVGTGIGNTIYF. The CDR3, as DNA: TGCAGCGTTGGAACAGGGATTGGAAACACCATATATTTT.

The chain recombines TRBV19 with TRBJ2-2; 8 bases fit TRBD1. V shed 4 bases and J 4 bases; nucleotides not matched to a gene: 8. CDR3 length: 16 residues. Germline CDR1 reads LNHDA; CDR2 reads SQIVND (reference sequence). The CDR3 coding sequence is TGTGCCAGTAGTAGAGCCGACAGGGGTGCCACCGGGGAGCTGTTTTTT. This codes for CASSRADRGATGELFF.

The V and J genes are TRBV7-6 and TRBJ2-1, with 10 bases identical to TRBD2. V lost 1 base to trimming and J lost 5 bases; unmatched junction nucleotides: 5. Germline V gene lookup returns CDR1 SGHVS and CDR2 FNYEAQ. This CDR3 has 16 residues. The CDR3 DNA reads as TGTGCCAGCAGCTTAGGGACTAGCGGACGGGACAATGAGCAGTTCTTC. As protein: CASSLGTSGRDNEQFF.

V and J are TRBV25-1 and TRBJ2-1; D might be TRBD1 (5 bases). The germline CDR1 and CDR2 sequences are MGHDK and SYGVNS. This CDR3 has 14 residues. The V gene lost 2 bases and the J gene lost 3 bases, with 8 bases spanning the gap. CDR3 sequence: CASSESRDYNEQFF. Written as DNA, the CDR3 is TGTGCCAGCAGTGAAAGCAGGGACTACAATGAGCAGTTCTTC.

V and J are TRBV7-6 and TRBJ1-1, with no clear D. CDR3 length: 14 amino acids. Germline V gene data show CDR1 as SGHVS and CDR2 as FNYEAQ. Trimming removed 5 bases at V and 0 bases at J, with 10 bases between. In DNA form, the CDR3 reads TGTGCCAGCAGCGAGAATACAGTGAACACTGAAGCTTTCTTT. This codes for CASSENTVNTEAFF.

The chain couples TRBV21-1 to TRBJ2-4; no DNA check was done on the table's D call, TRBD2. TRBV21-1 is a recognized pseudogene. This CDR3 region has 16 residues. DNA for the CDR3: TGTGCCAGCAGCAACAATGGGTCGGGAGGGGTAAACATTCAGTACTTC. Translated, it gives CASSNNGSGGVNIQYF.

The gene calls are TRBV14 and TRBJ1-2; 7 positions match TRBD1. CDR1 and CDR2 (germline): SGHDN, FVKESK. The CDR3 has 14 residues. V was pared by 4 bases and J by 5 bases, with 7 bases of the junction left unmatched. CDR3 residues: CASSPGTVGYGYTF. DNA of the CDR3: TGTGCCAGCAGCCCCGGGACAGTGGGGTATGGCTACACCTTC.

CDR3 amino acids: CASSPERAVGGYTF. The CDR3 nucleotides are TGTGCCAGCTCACCAGAGAGGGCGGTGGGAGGCTACACCTTC. The genes are TRBV18 and TRBJ1-2; D call uncertain. Germline loops: CDR1 KGHSH, CDR2 LQKENI. CDR3 length: 14 amino acids. V was clipped by 2 bases and J by 8 bases, with 15 bases between them. Together with reference TRBV18 and TRBJ1-2, the CDR3 gives the full variable domain: NAGVMQNPRHLVRRRGQEARLRCSPMKGHSHVYWYRQLPEEGLKFMVYLQKENIIDESGMPKERFSAEFPKEGPSILRIQQVVRGDSAAYFCASSPERAVGGYTFGSGTRLTVV.

V is TRBV28 and J is TRBJ1-6; D remains unclear. The CDR3 totals 14 residues. The V gene lost 11 bases and the J gene lost 0 bases, with 11 bases spanning the gap. Germline V gene lookup returns CDR1 MDHEN and CDR2 SYDVKM. The CDR3 nucleotides are TGTGCCTGGGCAGAAAGCTCCTATAATTCACCCCTCCACTTT. This translates into CAWAESSYNSPLHF.

This clone was picked up one time. The chain couples TRBV3-1 (or the pseudogene TRBV3-2) to TRBJ2-1, with D unresolved. This CDR3 spans 13 amino acids. The germline CDR1 and CDR2 sequences are LGHDT and YNNKEL (reference sequence). V was clipped by 1 base and J by 10 bases, with 11 bases between them. The CDR3 here is CASSQVPLREQFF. The CDR3 coding sequence is TGTGCCAGCAGCCAAGTCCCCTTGCGGGAGCAGTTCTTC.

This clone was detected only a few times. The chain carries TRBV6-5 and TRBJ1-2, with D hard to call. With 4 bases removed from V and 6 bases from J, the gap between germline ends came to 15 bases. The length of the CDR3 is 14 residues. Germline values: CDR1 MNHEY, CDR2 SVGAGI. The CDR3 reads CASSLPGAGNGYTF. The CDR3 DNA reads as TGTGCCAGCAGTTTGCCGGGAGCGGGGAATGGCTACACCTTC.

This clone has a single count. The V call is TRBV28, the J call TRBJ1-1, with a tentative D call TRBD1 (5 bases). V lost 5 bases to trimming and J lost 1 base, with 11 bases between them. The CDR3 covers 14 residues. Germline CDR1 and CDR2: MDHEN and SYDVKM. CDR3 in DNA: TGTGCCAGCAGTCCCGGGGGTGAGAACACTGAAGCTTTCTTT. Protein: CASSPGGENTEAFF.

The V call is TRBV12-3 or TRBV12-4, the J call TRBJ1-5, with 7 positions matching TRBD1. J lost 3 bases, V lost 5 bases, and 1 base had no gene match. The CDR3 spans 13 residues. CDR3 residues: CASSGTANQPQHF. In DNA form, the CDR3 reads TGTGCCAGCAGTGGGACAGCCAATCAGCCCCAGCATTTT.

V gene TRBV29-1 combines with J gene TRBJ1-5; 7 positions match TRBD1. This CDR3 contains 14 residues. Germline CDR1 reads SQVTM; CDR2 reads ANQGSEA. Losses at the gene ends were 3 bases for V and 3 bases for J; bases not matched to a gene: 5. The CDR3 reads CSVEGDSDNQPQHF. In DNA, the CDR3 is TGCAGCGTTGAGGGGGACAGCGACAATCAGCCCCAGCATTTT. Variable domain in full (rest from reference TRBV29-1 and TRBJ1-5): SAVISQKPSRDICQRGTSLTIQCQVDSQVTMMFWYRQQPGQSLTLIATANQGSEATYESGFVIDKFPISRPNLTFSTLTVSNMSPEDSSIYLCSVEGDSDNQPQHFGDGTRLSIL.

This clone was observed once. The V gene is TRBV28, the J gene TRBJ1-1; D perhaps matches TRBD1 (6 bases). From germline, CDR1 is MDHEN and CDR2 SYDVKM. V shed 2 bases and J shed 11 bases, with 18 bases lying between them. The CDR3 has 14 residues. CDR3 nucleotides: TGTGCCAGCAGTTTACAGGGGACCGGTTTAATTGCTTTCTTT. It translates to CASSLQGTGLIAFF.

V usage is TRBV28 and J usage is TRBJ2-7; D is perhaps TRBD2 (5 bases). CDR3 length: 16 amino acids. V was trimmed by 5 bases and J by 1 base, leaving 18 bases between them. The V gene's germline CDR1 is MDHEN and CDR2 SYDVKM. CDR3 coding DNA: TGTGCCAGCAGTCCTCCGCGAGAACAGCGGTCCTACGAGCAGTACTTC. Its protein is CASSPPREQRSYEQYF. The full variable domain, in which reference TRBV28 and TRBJ2-7 provide the parts outside the CDR3, is DVKVTQSSRYLVKRTGEKVFLECVQDMDHENMFWYRQDPGLGLRLIYFSYDVKMKEKGDIPEGYSVSREKKERFSLILESASTNQTSMYLCASSPPREQRSYEQYFGPGTRLTVT.

The J gene is TRBJ2-7, the V gene TRBV30; 7 bases line up with TRBD1. The V gene's germline CDR1 is GTSNPN and CDR2 SVGIG (reference sequence). The V and J ends lost 8 bases and 5 bases, in that order; junction bases with no gene match: 9. The CDR3 runs 12 residues. The DNA for the CDR3 is TGTGCCGGGACGACAGGGTTCGACGAGCAGTACTTC. As protein: CAGTTGFDEQYF. Complete variable domain (other parts from reference TRBV30 and TRBJ2-7): SQTIHQWPATLVQPVGSPLSLECTVEGTSNPNLYWYRQAAGRGLQLLFYSVGIGQISSEVPQNLSASRPQDRQFILSSKKLLLSDSGFYLCAGTTGFDEQYFGPGTRLTVT.